This T cell receptor (beta chain) was documented in a study of blood T cell repertoires in COVID-19 (dated by TCRdb to the early 2020s). About the full investigation: Samples from collaborators originated in the United States, Italy and Spain and spanned both the acute and convalescent phases of COVID-19. The prospective study material was composed of cDNA or gDNA derived from T cells, B-cell-depleted T cells, or PBMCs. Subjects who had been exposed to COVID-19, were actively infected with it, or had recovered from it provided the deeply sampled blood TCRbeta repertoires that made up the dataset. A freely available public database, intended as a resource for researchers studying the immune response to SARS-CoV-2, is where the repertoires were released. Samples were obtained from the ongoing ImmuneRACE study (first 160 participants) and from 1,254 subjects provided by 6 global collaborators. Sample metadata almost always included a de-identified subject ID, COVID-19 status, age in years and sex. HLA class I and class II types, where available, came from metadata supplied by the sample provider rather than from assay-based typing.

The immunoSEQ Assay, a bias-controlled multiplex PCR, was used to amplify TCRbeta CDR3 regions from genomic DNA. The original methods were these. Within the assay, amplification of reference gene primers was used to estimate how many nucleated cells each sample contained. Sequence reads were collapsed and filtered to measure the absolute abundance of every unique TCRbeta CDR3 rearrangement. For each sample, productive Simpson clonality was calculated as the square root of Simpson's diversity index over productive rearrangements. TCRdb took over this immuneACCESS table, retaining in-frame rearrangements with V and J assigned. Such tables are incomplete; in checked studies, under half of the missing clones stem from an unresolved V gene, and the remainder is unexplained. From that table come the V and J calls and clone size; the DNA was used to work out D and trimming. This sample is represented by fewer than 200,000 clones; approximately 90% of them were singletons. Roughly 26% of the sample rests with the top ten.

As to this clone: Its antigen is still unknown. No base qualities exist here, and no much larger clone lies one base off it.

Results the study describes overall, beyond this receptor: How much clinical and demographic metadata was included differed by source and by participant, and the metadata was provided uncurated.

Collaborating institutions collected whole blood in K2EDTA tubes following their own protocols. For TCRbeta analysis, collaborators shipped samples as frozen whole blood, isolated PBMCs, or DNA extracted from either of those sample types. The sequenced sample was peripheral blood. The receptor was isolated from a man between 60 and 75 years old with acute or convalescent COVID-19.

The CDR3 reads CASKFDRLFKDEQYF. The nucleotide sequence is given as TGTGCCAGTAAGTTCGACAGGCTCTTTAAGGACGAGCAGTACTTC. Recombination linked TRBV19 to TRBJ2-7, with TRBD1 as a weak D call on 6 bases. As encoded in the germline V gene (reference sequence), CDR1 is LNHDA while CDR2 is SQIVND. The CDR3 goes from the cysteine to the phenylalanine over 15 residues. CDR3 DNA only is kept here, 45 bases in frame from base 1. V drops 7 bases and J drops 5 bases, leaving 21 bases in between.